This record covers a single TCR beta chain. Its antigen is not identified. This entry belongs to a study of T cell responses to AZD1222 COVID-19 vaccine. For the study at large: Analysis merged second doses at about 4 or about 12 weeks.

Whole-study findings and limits: In the spike-specific TCR repertoire, nearly half reportedly target unmutated variant regions. Only a handful of people who got AZD1222 tested seropositive at baseline.

V lost 4 bases to trimming and J lost 4 bases, with 9 bases between them. The germline V gene encodes CDR1 SGDLS and CDR2 YYNGEE. The CDR3 covers 13 residues. Clones were sequenced by immunoSEQ multiplex PCR, and TCRdb holds only the in-frame ones, with some missing. The sample includes 180,000 or so clones, approximately 94% of them seen just once. This receptor was identified in an adult in good health. V usage is TRBV9 and J usage is TRBJ1-3, with D unclear. Sequencing used peripheral blood, obtained on day 0 of AZD1222 vaccination. The CDR3 nucleotides are TGTGCCAGCAGCCCCGGTCCCGGAAACACCATATATTTT. Amino acids: CASSPGPGNTIYF.